These 5 T cell receptor beta chains were all obtained from the same sample, sequenced in a study of blood T cell repertoires in COVID-19. Assay used: immunoSEQ multiplex PCR; TCRdb lists only in-frame clones, some missing. The data hold 150,000 to 200,000 clones, with 85% to 90% observed a single time. The sequenced sample was PBMCs or T cells enriched from blood (not recorded which). All receptors come from a woman in her 50s who had recovered from COVID-19.

This clone was seen a single time. J is TRBJ2-5 and V is TRBV4-1, with TRBD2 matching 12 bases. V trimming: 6 bases; J trimming: 5 bases; junction bases outside the gene matches: 19. This CDR3 has 19 residues. Per the germline V gene, CDR1 is MGHRA and CDR2 is YSYEKL. CDR3 amino acids: CASSPLHPTSGGYEETQYF. The CDR3 nucleotides are TGCGCCAGCAGTCCCCTCCACCCGACTAGCGGGGGTTATGAGGAGACCCAGTACTTC.

The CDR3 nucleotides are TGTGCCAGCAGCTTAGCGGGACTAGCGGGGTTCACAGATACGCAGTATTTT. It is translated as CASSLAGLAGFTDTQYF. V gene TRBV7-9 combines with J gene TRBJ2-3; 13 nucleotides align to TRBD2. V trimming: 0 bases; J trimming: 2 bases; junction bases outside the gene matches: 2. This CDR3 is 17 amino acids long. Germline V gives CDR1 SEHNR, CDR2 FQNEAQ (reference sequence).

This chain uses TRBV5-4 with TRBJ2-5; D is undetermined. In germline, CDR1 is SGHNT, CDR2 YYREEE (reference sequence). With 0 bases removed from V and 1 base from J, the gap between germline ends came to 7 bases. The CDR3 sequence is 14 residues long. The CDR3 bases are TGTGCCAGCAGCTTGGCGGTCACCCAAGAGACCCAGTACTTC. The encoded protein is CASSLAVTQETQYF.

The chain recombines TRBV18 with TRBJ1-2; 8 nucleotides align to TRBD1. This CDR3 has 14 amino acids. V lost 2 bases and J lost 4; bases outside the gene matches: 3. Per the germline V gene, CDR1 is KGHSH and CDR2 is LQKENI. CDR3 sequence reads: CASSPSTGGYGYTF. Here the CDR3 DNA reads TGTGCCAGCTCACCAAGCACAGGGGGCTATGGCTACACCTTC.

The rearrangement links TRBV27 to TRBJ2-7, with a tentative D call TRBD1 (5 bases). With 4 bases removed from V and 1 base from J, the gap between germline ends came to 14 bases. CDR3 size: 15 residues. Germline CDR1 and CDR2: MNHEY and SMNVEV (reference sequence). Here the CDR3 reads CASSSYPDSSYEQYF. For the CDR3, the DNA is TGTGCCAGCAGTTCTTACCCTGACAGTTCCTACGAGCAGTACTTC.